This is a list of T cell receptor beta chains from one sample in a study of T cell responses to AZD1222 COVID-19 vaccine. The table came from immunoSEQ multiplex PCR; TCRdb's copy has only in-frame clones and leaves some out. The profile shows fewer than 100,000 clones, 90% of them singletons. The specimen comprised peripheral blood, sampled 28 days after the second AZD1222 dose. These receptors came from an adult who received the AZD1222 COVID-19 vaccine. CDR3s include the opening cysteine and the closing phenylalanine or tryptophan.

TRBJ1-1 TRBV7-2 CASSSLVGNTEAFF
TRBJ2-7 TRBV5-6 CASSKDGAYEQYF
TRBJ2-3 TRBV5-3 CARTDTQYF
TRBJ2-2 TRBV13 CASSLRGAPGELFF
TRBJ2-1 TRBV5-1 CASSPEGLALREEQFF
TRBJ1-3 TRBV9 CASSVYGQNPGNTIYF
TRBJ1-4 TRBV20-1 CSAMENEKLFF
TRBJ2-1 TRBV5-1 CASSHSGAYNEQFF
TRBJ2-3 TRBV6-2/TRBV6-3 CASSYAGESTDTQYF
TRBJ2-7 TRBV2 CASSEGGIPSYEQYF
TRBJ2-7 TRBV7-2 CASSRRELGSSYEQYF
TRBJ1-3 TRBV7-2 CASSLASGSTIYF
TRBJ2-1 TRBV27 CASSGLGNNEQFF
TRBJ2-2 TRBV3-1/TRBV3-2 CASSQTGFTGELFF
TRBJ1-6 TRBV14 CASSQEGGTAYNSPLHF
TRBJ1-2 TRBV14 CASSIRRGYGYTF
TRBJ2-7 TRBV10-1 CASSDPGRDSYEQYF
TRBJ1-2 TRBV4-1 CASSPVGGIQGRYGYTF
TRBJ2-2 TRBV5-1 CASSPLGGATAGELFF
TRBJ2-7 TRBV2 CASMHPGQVYEQYF
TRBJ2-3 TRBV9 CASSPWTSGTDTQYF
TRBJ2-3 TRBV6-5 CASSYAIAADTQYF
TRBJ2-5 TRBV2 CASKPRPGTTQETQYF
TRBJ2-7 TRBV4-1 CASSQETRGTEQYF
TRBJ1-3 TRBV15 CATSRGGGVSGNTIYF
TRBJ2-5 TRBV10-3 CAIRTSGGLETQYF
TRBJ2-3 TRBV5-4 CASSSVLTGLDTQYF
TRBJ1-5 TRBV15 CATSRERDGSNGPQHF
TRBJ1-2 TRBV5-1 CASSLAVGQGAQGYGYTF
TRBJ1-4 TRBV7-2 CASSPDRGNEKLFF
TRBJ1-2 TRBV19 CASSPRTGDRSNYGYTF
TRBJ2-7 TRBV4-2 CASSPALGEGSYEQYF
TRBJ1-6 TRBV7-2 CASSFQTGGSRSPLHF
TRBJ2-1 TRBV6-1 CASSDIGLAADNEQFF